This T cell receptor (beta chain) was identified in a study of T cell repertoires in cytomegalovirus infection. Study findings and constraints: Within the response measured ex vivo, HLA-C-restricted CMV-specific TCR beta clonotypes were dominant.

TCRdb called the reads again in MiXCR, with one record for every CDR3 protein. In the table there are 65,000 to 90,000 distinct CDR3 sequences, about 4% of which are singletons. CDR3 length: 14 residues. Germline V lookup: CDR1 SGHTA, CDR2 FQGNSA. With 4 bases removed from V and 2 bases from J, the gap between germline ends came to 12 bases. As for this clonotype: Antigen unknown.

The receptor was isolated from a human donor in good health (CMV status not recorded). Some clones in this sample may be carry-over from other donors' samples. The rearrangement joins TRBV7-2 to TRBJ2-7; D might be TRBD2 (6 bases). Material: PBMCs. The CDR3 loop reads CASSSGRGAYEQYF. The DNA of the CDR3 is TGTGCCAGCAGCTCAGGGCGGGGTGCCTACGAGCAGTACTTC.